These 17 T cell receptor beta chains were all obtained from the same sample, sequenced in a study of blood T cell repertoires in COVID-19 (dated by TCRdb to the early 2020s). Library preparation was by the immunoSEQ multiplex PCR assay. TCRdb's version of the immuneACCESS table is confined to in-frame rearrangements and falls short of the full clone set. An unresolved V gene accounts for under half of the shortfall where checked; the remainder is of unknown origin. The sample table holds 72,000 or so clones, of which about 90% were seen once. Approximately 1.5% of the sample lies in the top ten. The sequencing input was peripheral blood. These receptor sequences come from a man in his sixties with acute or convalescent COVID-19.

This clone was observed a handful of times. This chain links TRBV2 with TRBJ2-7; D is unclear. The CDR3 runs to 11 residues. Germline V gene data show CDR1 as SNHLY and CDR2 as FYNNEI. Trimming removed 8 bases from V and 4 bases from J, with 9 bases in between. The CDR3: CASLLGYEQYF. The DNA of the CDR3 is TGTGCCAGCCTTCTAGGATACGAGCAGTACTTC.

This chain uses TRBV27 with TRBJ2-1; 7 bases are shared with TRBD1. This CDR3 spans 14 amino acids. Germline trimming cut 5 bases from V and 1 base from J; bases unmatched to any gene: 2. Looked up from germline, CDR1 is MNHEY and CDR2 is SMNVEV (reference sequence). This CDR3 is CASSIQGSYNEQFF. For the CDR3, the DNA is TGTGCCAGCAGTATACAGGGGTCCTACAATGAGCAGTTCTTC.

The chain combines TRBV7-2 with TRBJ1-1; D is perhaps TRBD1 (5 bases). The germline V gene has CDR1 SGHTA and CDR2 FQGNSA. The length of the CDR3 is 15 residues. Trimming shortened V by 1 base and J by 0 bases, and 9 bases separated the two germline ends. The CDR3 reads CASSLVGLLNTEAFF. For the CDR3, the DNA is TGTGCCAGCAGCTTAGTGGGGCTGCTGAACACTGAAGCTTTCTTT.

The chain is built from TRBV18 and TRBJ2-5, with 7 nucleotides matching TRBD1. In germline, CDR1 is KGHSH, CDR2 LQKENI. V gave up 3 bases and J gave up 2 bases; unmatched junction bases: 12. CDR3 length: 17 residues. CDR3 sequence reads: CASSPLGQLNEQETQYF. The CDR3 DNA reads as TGTGCCAGCTCACCGCTGGGACAGCTAAACGAGCAAGAGACCCAGTACTTC.

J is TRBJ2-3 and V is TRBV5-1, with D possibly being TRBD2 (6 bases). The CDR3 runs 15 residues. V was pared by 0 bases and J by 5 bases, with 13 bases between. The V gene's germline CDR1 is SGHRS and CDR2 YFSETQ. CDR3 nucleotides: TGCGCCAGCAGCTTGGGGAGGGTCGGAAAAGATACGCAGTATTTT. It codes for CASSLGRVGKDTQYF.

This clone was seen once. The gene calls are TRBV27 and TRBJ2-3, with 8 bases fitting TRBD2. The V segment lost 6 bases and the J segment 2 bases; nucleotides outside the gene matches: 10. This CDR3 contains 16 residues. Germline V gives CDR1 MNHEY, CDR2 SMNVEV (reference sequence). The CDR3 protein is CASSPPERGSTDTQYF. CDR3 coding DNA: TGTGCCAGCAGCCCCCCGGAGCGGGGGTCCACAGATACGCAGTATTTT.

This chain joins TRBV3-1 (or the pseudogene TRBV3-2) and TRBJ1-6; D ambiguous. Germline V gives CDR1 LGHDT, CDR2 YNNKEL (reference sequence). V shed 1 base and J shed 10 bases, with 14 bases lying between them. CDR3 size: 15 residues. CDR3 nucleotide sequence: TGTGCCAGCAGCCAAGGAGTGGCGGGTGGCTCACCCCTCCACTTT. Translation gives CASSQGVAGGSPLHF.

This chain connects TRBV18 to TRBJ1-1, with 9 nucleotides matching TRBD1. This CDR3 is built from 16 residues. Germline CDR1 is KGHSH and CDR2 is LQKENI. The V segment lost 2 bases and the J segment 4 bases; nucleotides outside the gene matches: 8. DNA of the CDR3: TGTGCCAGCTCACCAGTCCAACCGGGACAGGGCACTGAAGCTTTCTTT. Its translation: CASSPVQPGQGTEAFF. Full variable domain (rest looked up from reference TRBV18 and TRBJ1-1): NAGVMQNPRHLVRRRGQEARLRCSPMKGHSHVYWYRQLPEEGLKFMVYLQKENIIDESGMPKERFSAEFPKEGPSILRIQQVVRGDSAAYFCASSPVQPGQGTEAFFGQGTRLTVV.

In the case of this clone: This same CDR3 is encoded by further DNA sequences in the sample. In nucleotides, the CDR3 is TGCGCCAGCAGCTTGGGAGACTCGGGGTATGGCTACACCTTC. Protein sequence: CASSLGDSGYGYTF. This rearrangement joins TRBV5-1 to TRBJ1-2; unclear D gene. CDR1 and CDR2 (germline): SGHRS, YFSETQ. The CDR3 sequence is 14 residues long. Trimming cost V 0 bases and J 5 bases, with 11 bases left between them.

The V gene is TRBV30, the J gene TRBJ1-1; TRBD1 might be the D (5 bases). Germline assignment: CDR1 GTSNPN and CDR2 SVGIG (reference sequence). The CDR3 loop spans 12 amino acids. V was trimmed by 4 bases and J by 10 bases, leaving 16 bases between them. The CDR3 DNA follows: TGTGCCTGGATCCCTCACCAGACAGTAGCTTTCTTT. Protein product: CAWIPHQTVAFF.

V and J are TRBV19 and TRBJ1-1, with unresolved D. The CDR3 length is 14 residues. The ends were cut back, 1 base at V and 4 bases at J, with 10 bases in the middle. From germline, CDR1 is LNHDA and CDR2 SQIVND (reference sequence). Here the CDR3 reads CASSIAREGTEAFF. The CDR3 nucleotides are TGTGCCAGTAGTATAGCCCGGGAGGGCACTGAAGCTTTCTTT.

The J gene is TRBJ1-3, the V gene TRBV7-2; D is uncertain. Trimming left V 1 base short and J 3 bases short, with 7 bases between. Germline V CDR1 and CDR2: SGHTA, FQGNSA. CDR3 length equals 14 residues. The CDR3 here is CASSLGGNGNTIYF. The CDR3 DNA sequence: TGTGCCAGCAGCTTAGGAGGGAATGGAAACACCATATATTTT.

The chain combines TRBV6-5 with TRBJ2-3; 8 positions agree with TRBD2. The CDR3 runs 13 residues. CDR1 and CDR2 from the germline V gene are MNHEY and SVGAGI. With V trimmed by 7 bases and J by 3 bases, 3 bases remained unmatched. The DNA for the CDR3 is TGTGCCAGCAAACGGGGGGGGACAGATACGCAGTATTTT. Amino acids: CASKRGGTDTQYF.

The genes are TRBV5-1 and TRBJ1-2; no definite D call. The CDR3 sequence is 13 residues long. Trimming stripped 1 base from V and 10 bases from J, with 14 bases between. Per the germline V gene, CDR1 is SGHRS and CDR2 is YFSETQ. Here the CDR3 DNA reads TGCGCCAGCAGCTTGCAGGCTTCCACGACCTACACCTTC. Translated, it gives CASSLQASTTYTF.

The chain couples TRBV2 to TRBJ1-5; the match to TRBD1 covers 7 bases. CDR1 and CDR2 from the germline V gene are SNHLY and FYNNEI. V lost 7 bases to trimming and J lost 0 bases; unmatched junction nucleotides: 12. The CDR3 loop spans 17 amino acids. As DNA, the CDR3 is TGTGCCAGCATTATCGACAGGGTTCCTTATAGCAATCAGCCCCAGCATTTT. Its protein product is CASIIDRVPYSNQPQHF.

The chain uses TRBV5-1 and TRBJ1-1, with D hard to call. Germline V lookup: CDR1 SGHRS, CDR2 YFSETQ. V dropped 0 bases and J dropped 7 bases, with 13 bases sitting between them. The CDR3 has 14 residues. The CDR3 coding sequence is TGCGCCAGCAGCTTGGAGCAGGTTCCCGGTGAAGCTTTCTTT. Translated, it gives CASSLEQVPGEAFF.

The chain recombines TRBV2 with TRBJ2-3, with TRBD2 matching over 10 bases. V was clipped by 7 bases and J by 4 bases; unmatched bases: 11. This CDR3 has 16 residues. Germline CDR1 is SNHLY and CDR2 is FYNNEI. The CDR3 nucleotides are TGTGCCAGCATCGGATCCACTAGCGGGGTAGCAGATACGCAGTATTTT. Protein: CASIGSTSGVADTQYF.